This entry is about one T cell receptor beta chain. The CDR3 loop spans 14 amino acids. Between the trimmed V and J ends, which lost 8 bases and 0 bases, there was a span of 8 bases. Germline loops: CDR1 MNHEY, CDR2 SVGAGI. The record originates from a study of T cell changes during pregnancy in multiple sclerosis. The table came from immunoSEQ multiplex PCR; TCRdb's copy has only in-frame clones and leaves some out. The sample comprises tens of thousands of clones, roughly 93% of which are singletons, and approximately 2.4% rests with the top ten. The chain combines TRBV6-5 with TRBJ2-6, with a possible D match to TRBD1 (6 bases). This receptor was identified in a female donor with multiple sclerosis, enrolled in a pregnancy study. The sequencing here drew on peripheral blood, taken in the second trimester of pregnancy. Here the CDR3 DNA reads TGTGCCAGCGGGACACGCTCTGGGGCCAACGTCCTGACTTTC. It encodes CASGTRSGANVLTF.